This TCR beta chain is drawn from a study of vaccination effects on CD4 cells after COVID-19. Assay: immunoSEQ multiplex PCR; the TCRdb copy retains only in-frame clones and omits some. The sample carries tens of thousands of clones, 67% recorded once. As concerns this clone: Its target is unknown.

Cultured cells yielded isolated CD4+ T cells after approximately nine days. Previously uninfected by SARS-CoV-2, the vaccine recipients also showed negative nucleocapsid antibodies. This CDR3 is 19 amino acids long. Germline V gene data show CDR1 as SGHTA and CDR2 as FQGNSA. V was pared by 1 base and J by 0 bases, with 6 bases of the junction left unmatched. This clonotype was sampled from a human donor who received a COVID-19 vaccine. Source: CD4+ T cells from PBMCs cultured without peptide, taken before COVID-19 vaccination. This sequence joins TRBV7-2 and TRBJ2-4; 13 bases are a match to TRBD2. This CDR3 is CASSLGLAGGVKAKNIQYF. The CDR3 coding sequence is TGTGCCAGCAGCTTAGGACTAGCGGGGGGCGTTAAAGCCAAAAACATTCAGTACTTC. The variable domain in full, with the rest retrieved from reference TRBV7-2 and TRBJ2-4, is GAGVSQSPSNKVTEKGKDVELRCDPISGHTALYWYRQSLGQGLEFLIYFQGNSAPDKSGLPSDRFSAERTGGSVSTLTIQRTQQEDSAVYLCASSLGLAGGVKAKNIQYFGAGTRLSVL.